The source of this T cell receptor beta chain is a study of CD8 T cells in ankylosing spondylitis. Study conclusions and caveats: Within ankylosing spondylitis blood, a TCR beta motif made up of fewer than ten highly homologous variants appeared to be characteristic.

5'-RACE, quantitative and with molecular barcodes, yielded the TCR beta libraries. Via MiXCR, TCRdb re-called the 5' RACE reads, giving one row per CDR3 protein. Of 300,000 to 350,000 distinct CDR3 sequences in the sample, roughly 14% are singletons; the top ten hold about 1%. This CDR3 comprises 15 residues. V gave up 0 bases and J gave up 6 bases; unmatched junction bases: 4. In germline, CDR1 is LGHDT, CDR2 YNNKEL (reference sequence). On this clonotype: The antigen remains unidentified.

The rearrangement uses TRBV3-1 and TRBJ2-1, with 8 bases fitting TRBD2. The sequenced material came from blood, either unsorted or a sorted T cell fraction (not recorded which). The source of this sequence is a male donor with ankylosing spondylitis or in good health (not recorded which). CDR3 protein: CASSQDEGLGNEQFF. CDR3 in DNA: TGTGCCAGCAGCCAAGATGAGGGACTAGGCAATGAGCAGTTCTTC.